This T cell receptor beta chain derives from a study of blood T cells in healthy people across ages. After removal of 6 bases from V and 6 bases from J, the junction contained 5 bases not matched to a gene. This CDR3 spans 13 amino acids. A second PCR of about 7 to 12 cycles used a sample-barcoded 5' primer and a J-beta primer mix. TCRdb re-analysed the 5' RACE reads in MiXCR, keeping a single row per CDR3 protein. The table shows hundreds of thousands of distinct CDR3 sequences, with around half occurring only once. The TCR sequence derives from a woman aged 55-69 years in good health. The sample comprised blood. The genes are TRBV12-3 or TRBV12-4 and TRBJ2-1; 7 bases agree with TRBD2. CDR3 in DNA: TGTGCCAGCAGACCTAGCGGAGGCAATGAGCAGTTCTTC. Encoded protein: CASRPSGGNEQFF.